The clone carrying this TCR beta chain appeared a few times. TCRdb reprocessed the RT-PCR reads with MiXCR, giving one entry per CDR3 protein. The table includes fewer than 800,000 distinct CDR3 sequences, around 14% detected once. This CDR3 has 15 residues. The V gene's germline CDR1 is SGHTA and CDR2 FQGTGA. The V and J ends lost 3 bases and 2 bases respectively, with 12 bases between them. The rearrangement uses TRBV7-3 and TRBJ2-3; unclear D gene. Sequencing was performed on memory CD4+ T cells from blood. The origin of this receptor is a female donor in good health, serving as a healthy control. CDR3 in amino acids: CASSFGPTPTDTQYF. CDR3 coding DNA: TGTGCCAGCAGCTTTGGCCCGACCCCCACAGATACGCAGTATTTT.